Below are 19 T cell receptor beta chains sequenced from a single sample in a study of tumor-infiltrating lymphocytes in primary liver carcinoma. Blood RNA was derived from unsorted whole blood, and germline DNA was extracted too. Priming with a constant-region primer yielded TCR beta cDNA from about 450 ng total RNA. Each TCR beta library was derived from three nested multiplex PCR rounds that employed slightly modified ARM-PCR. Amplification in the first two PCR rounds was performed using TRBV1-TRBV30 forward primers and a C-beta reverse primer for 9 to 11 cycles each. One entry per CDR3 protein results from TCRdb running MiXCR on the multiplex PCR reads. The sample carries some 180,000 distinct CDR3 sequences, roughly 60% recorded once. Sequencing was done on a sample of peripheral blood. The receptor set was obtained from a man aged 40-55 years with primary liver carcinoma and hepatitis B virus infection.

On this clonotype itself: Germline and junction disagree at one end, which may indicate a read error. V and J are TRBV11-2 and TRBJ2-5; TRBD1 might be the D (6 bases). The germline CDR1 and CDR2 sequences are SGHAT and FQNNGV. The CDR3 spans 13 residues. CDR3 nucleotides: TGTGCCAGCAGCTCGGGGACACAAGAGACCAAGTACTTC. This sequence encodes CASSSGTQETKYF.

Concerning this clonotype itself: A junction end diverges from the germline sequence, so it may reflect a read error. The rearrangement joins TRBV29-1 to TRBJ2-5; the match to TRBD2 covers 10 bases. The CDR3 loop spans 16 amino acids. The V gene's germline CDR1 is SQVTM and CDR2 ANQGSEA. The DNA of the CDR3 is TGCAGCGTTGATGTGACTAGCGGGCTCCTGCAAGAGACCCAGCACTTC. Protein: CSVDVTSGLLQETQHF.

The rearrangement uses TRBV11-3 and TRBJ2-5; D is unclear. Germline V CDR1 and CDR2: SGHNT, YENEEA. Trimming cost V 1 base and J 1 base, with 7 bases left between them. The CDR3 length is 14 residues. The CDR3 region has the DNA TGTGCCAGCAGCTTAGGAATAGCCCAAGAGACCCAGTACTTC. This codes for CASSLGIAQETQYF.

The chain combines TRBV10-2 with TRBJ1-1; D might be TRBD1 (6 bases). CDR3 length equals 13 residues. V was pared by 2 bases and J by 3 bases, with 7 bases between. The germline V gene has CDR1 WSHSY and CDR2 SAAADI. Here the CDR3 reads CASSEGQHTEAFF. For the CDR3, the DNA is TGCGCCAGCAGTGAGGGACAGCACACTGAAGCTTTCTTT.

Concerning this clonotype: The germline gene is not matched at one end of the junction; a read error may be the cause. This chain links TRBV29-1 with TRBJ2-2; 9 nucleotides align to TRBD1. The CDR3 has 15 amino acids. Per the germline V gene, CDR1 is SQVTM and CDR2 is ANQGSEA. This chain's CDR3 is CSVVGGTGRTRELFF. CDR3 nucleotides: TGTAGCGTTGTCGGAGGGACAGGGAGGACCCGGGAGCTGTTTTTT.

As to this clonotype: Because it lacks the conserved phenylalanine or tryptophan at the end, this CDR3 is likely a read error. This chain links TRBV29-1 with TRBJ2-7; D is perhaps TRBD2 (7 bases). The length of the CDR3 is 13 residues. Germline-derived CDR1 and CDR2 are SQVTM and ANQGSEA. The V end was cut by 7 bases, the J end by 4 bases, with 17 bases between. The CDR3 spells CSAGGGGVYEQYL. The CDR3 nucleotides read TGCAGCGCCGGAGGGGGGGGCGTATACGAGCAGTACCTC.

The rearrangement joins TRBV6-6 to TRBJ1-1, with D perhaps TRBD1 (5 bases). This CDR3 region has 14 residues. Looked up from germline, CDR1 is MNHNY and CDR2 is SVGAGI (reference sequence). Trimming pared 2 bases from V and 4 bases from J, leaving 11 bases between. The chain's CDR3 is CASSYKRGTTEAFF. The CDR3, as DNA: TGTGCCAGCAGTTACAAGCGTGGGACCACTGAAGCTTTCTTT.

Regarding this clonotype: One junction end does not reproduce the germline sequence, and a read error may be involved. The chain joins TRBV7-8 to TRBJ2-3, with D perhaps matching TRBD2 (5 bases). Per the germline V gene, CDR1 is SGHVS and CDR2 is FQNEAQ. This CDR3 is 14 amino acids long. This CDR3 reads CVSTTGRLTDTQYF. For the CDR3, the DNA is TGTGTCAGCACTACGGGCAGACTAACAGATACGCAGTATTTT. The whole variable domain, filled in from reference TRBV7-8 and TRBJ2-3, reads GAGVSQSPRYKVAKRGQDVALRCDPISGHVSLFWYQQALGQGPEFLTYFQNEAQLDKSGLPSDRFFAERPEGSVSTLKIQRTQQEDSAVYLCVSTTGRLTDTQYFGPGTRLTVL.

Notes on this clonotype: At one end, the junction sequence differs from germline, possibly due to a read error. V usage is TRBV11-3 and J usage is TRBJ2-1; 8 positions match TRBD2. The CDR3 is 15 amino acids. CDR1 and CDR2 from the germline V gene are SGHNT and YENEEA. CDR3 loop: CVSSPPGLGSNEQFF. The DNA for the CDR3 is TGTGTCAGCAGCCCCCCGGGACTAGGGTCCAATGAGCAGTTCTTC.

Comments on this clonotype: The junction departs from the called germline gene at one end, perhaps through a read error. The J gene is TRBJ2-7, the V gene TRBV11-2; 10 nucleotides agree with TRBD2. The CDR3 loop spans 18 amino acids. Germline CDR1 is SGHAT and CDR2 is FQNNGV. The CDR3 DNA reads TGTTCCAGTAGCTTCCCTCTTGGGGGGGCTAGCGGGAGTTACGAGCAGTACTTC. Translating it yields CSSSFPLGGASGSYEQYF.

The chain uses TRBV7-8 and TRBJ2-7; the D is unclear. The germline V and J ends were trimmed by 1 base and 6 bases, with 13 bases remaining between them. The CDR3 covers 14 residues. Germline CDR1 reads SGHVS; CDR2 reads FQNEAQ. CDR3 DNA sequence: TGTGCCAGCAGCTTAGAAGTGGCCCCCTCCGAGCAGTACTTC. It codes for CASSLEVAPSEQYF.

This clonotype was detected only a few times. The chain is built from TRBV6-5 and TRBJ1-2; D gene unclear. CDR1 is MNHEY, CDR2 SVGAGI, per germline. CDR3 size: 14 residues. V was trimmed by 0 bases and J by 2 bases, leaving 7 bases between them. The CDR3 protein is CASSYSRENYGYTF. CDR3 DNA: TGTGCCAGCAGTTACTCGAGGGAGAACTATGGCTACACCTTC.

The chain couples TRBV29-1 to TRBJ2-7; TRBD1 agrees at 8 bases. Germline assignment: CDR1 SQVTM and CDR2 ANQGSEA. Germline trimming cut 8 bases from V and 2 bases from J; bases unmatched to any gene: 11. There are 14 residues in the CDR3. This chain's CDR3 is CSMGRTGPTYEQYF. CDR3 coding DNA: TGCAGCATGGGTCGGACAGGGCCGACCTACGAGCAGTACTTC.

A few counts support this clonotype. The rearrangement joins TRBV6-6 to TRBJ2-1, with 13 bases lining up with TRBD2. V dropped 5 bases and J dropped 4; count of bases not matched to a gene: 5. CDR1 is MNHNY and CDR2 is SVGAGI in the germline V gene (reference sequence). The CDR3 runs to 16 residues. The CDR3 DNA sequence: TGTGCCAGCAGTAAACTAGCGGGAGGGCCGTACAATGAGCAGTTCTTC. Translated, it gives CASSKLAGGPYNEQFF.

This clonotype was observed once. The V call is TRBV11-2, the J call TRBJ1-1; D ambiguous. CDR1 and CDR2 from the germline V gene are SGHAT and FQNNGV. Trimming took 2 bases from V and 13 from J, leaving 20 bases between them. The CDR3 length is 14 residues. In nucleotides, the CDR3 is TGTGCCAGCAGCTTAACTCCCTTAGGCACTGTAGTTTTCTTT. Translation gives CASSLTPLGTVVFF.

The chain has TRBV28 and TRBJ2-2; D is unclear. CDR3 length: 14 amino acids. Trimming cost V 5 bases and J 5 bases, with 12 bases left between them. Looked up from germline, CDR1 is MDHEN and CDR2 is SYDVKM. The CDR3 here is CASSPREVTGELFF. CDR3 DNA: TGTGCCAGCAGTCCCCGAGAAGTTACCGGGGAGCTGTTTTTT.

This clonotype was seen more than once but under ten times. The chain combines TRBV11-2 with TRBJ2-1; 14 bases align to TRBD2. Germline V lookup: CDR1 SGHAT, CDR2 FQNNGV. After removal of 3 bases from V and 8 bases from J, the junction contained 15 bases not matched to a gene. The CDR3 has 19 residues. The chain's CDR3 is CASSFQWVPGTSGSHEQFF. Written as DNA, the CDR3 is TGTGCCAGCAGCTTCCAATGGGTGCCTGGGACTAGCGGGAGTCATGAGCAGTTCTTC.

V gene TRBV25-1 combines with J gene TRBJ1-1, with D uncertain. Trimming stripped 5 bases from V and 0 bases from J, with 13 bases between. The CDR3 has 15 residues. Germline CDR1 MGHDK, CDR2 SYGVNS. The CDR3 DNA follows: TGTGCCAGCAGTCCCTCCGGGCCCATGAACACTGAAGCTTTCTTT. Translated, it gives CASSPSGPMNTEAFF.

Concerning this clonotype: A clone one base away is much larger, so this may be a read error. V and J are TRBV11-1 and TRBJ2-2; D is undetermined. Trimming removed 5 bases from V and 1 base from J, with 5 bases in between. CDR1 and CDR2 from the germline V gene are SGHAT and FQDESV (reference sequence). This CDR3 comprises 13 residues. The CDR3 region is CASSKQNTGELFF. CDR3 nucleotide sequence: TGTGCCAGCAGCAAACAGAACACCGGGGAGCTGTTTTTT.